This T cell receptor (beta chain) derives from a study of glioma-infiltrating T cells. Overall study results and limits: Tissue-blood divergence was below expectation in non-neoplastic patients, above in gliomas. Tissue and blood shared very few CDR3 sequences.

The CDR3 contains 13 residues. Germline CDR1 is MDHEN and CDR2 is SYDVKM. The germline V and J ends were trimmed by 7 bases and 3 bases, with 10 bases remaining between them. TCR alpha and beta CDR3 regions were amplified from RNA using iRepertoire nested multiplex PCR. Input was roughly 100-450 ng of tissue mRNA or PBMC total RNA. TCRdb reanalysed the multiplex PCR reads using MiXCR and keeps one entry per CDR3 protein. The table records more than 85,000 distinct CDR3 sequences, 20% to 25% of them present only once. The table lists this clonotype with many counts. Its antigen is still unknown. The V gene is TRBV28, the J gene TRBJ2-1; tentatively, D is TRBD1 or TRBD2 (5 bases each). The origin of this receptor is a human donor with low-grade glioma or glioblastoma, undergoing nonglioma brain surgery, or in good health (not recorded which). The sample comprised glioma tissue, nonneoplastic brain tissue, or PBMCs (not recorded which). The chain's CDR3 is CASTGTNYNEQFF. The CDR3 DNA is TGTGCCAGCACCGGGACCAACTACAATGAGCAGTTCTTC.